This passage covers 28 T cell receptor beta chains from one sample sequenced in a study of T-cell memory formation after mild COVID-19. TCRdb re-called the 5' RACE reads with MiXCR, one entry per CDR3 protein. The sample includes roughly 40,000 distinct CDR3 sequences, roughly 7.2% of them seen just once. Sequenced material: PBMCs or a T cell subset sorted from them (not recorded which). The receptors shown here come from an adult who had mild COVID-19 (a few samples of this study predate the infection). Cell type and time point are not known.

The J gene is TRBJ2-3, the V gene TRBV5-5, with D perhaps TRBD1 or TRBD2 (6 bases each). In germline, CDR1 is SGHKS, CDR2 YYEKEE (reference sequence). Trimming took 1 base from V and 1 from J, leaving 13 bases between them. The CDR3 loop spans 16 amino acids. CDR3 protein: CASSLSAGGGTDTQYF. CDR3 sequence (DNA): TGTGCCAGCAGCTTGTCCGCCGGGGGCGGCACAGATACGCAGTATTTT.

The chain links TRBV6-5 to TRBJ2-1, with TRBD1 identical over 10 bases. V shed 6 bases, J shed 6 bases, and the junction held 5 bases outside the gene matches. CDR3 size: 14 residues. Germline CDR1 reads MNHEY; CDR2 reads SVGAGI. The CDR3 nucleotides read TGTGCCAGCAGCGACAGGGGGCATCCCAATGAGCAGTTCTTC. This codes for CASSDRGHPNEQFF.

This clonotype was counted at least ten times. The rearrangement links TRBV7-2 to TRBJ2-5; 15 bases match TRBD2. The length of the CDR3 is 16 residues. CDR1 and CDR2 (germline): SGHTA, FQGNSA. V trimming: 3 bases; J trimming: 7 bases; junction bases outside the gene matches: 6. This CDR3 is CASSLRTSGRALTQYF. In DNA form, the CDR3 reads TGTGCCAGCAGCTTGCGGACTAGCGGGAGGGCCTTGACCCAGTACTTC.

This clonotype was seen many times. This sequence joins TRBV6-6 and TRBJ2-7, with 7 bases lining up with TRBD2. The CDR3 runs 15 residues. With 5 bases clipped from V and 2 bases from J, the junction kept 9 bases outside the gene matches. Germline-derived CDR1 and CDR2 are MNHNY and SVGAGI (reference sequence). The CDR3 region is CASSPRAGPAYEQYF. CDR3 bases: TGTGCCAGCAGTCCCCGAGCGGGACCGGCCTACGAGCAGTACTTC.

This clonotype is categorized as medium-sized. This chain's CDR3 is CASSPGQNEQFF. The CDR3 nucleotides are TGTGCCAGCAGTCCAGGCCAAAATGAGCAGTTCTTC. The chain recombines TRBV12-3 or TRBV12-4 with TRBJ2-1; D call uncertain. The CDR3 contains 12 residues. V dropped 5 bases and J dropped 7 bases, with 9 bases sitting between them.

In its sample, this clonotype was seen a few times. This chain links TRBV5-4 with TRBJ2-1; the match to TRBD1 covers 7 bases. The V gene's germline CDR1 is SGHNT and CDR2 YYREEE (reference sequence). Trimming took 4 bases from V and 8 from J; bases not matched to a gene: 9. CDR3 length equals 14 residues. The CDR3 reads CASSRDSGMDEQFF. CDR3 sequence (DNA): TGTGCCAGCAGCCGGGACAGTGGTATGGATGAGCAGTTCTTC.

This clonotype was found a few times. V gene TRBV7-2 combines with J gene TRBJ2-3; no definite D call. The CDR3 is made up of 18 amino acids. The V gene lost 2 bases and the J gene lost 2 bases, with 20 bases spanning the gap. Germline values: CDR1 SGHTA, CDR2 FQGNSA. The DNA of the CDR3 is TGTGCCAGCAGCTTAAAGTTATACTTCTCCCGCCCCACAGATACGCAGTATTTT. Amino acid sequence: CASSLKLYFSRPTDTQYF. Complete variable domain (other parts from reference TRBV7-2 and TRBJ2-3): GAGVSQSPSNKVTEKGKDVELRCDPISGHTALYWYRQSLGQGLEFLIYFQGNSAPDKSGLPSDRFSAERTGGSVSTLTIQRTQQEDSAVYLCASSLKLYFSRPTDTQYFGPGTRLTVL.

A few counts support this clonotype. The chain recombines TRBV18 with TRBJ2-1; 7 nucleotides align to TRBD1. Germline CDR1 and CDR2: KGHSH and LQKENI. The CDR3 spans 15 residues. V was pared by 1 base and J by 7 bases, with 7 bases of the junction left unmatched. As DNA, the CDR3 is TGTGCCAGCTCACCACGACCCAGGGGGACGAATGAGCAGTTCTTC. It codes for CASSPRPRGTNEQFF.

This clonotype was detected ten times or more. The chain recombines TRBV30 with TRBJ2-7, with 8 bases fitting TRBD1. Germline V gene sequence: CDR1 GTSNPN, CDR2 SVGIG (reference sequence). Trimming took 3 bases from V and 6 from J; bases not matched to a gene: 13. The length of the CDR3 is 15 residues. The DNA for the CDR3 is TGTGCCTGGAGCTCAGGGGGCCAAATATCGGGCGAGCAGTACTTC. Residues: CAWSSGGQISGEQYF. Based on the CDR3 plus reference TRBV30 and TRBJ2-7, the full variable domain is SQTIHQWPATLVQPVGSPLSLECTVEGTSNPNLYWYRQAAGRGLQLLFYSVGIGQISSEVPQNLSASRPQDRQFILSSKKLLLSDSGFYLCAWSSGGQISGEQYFGPGTRLTVT.

This clonotype was counted ten times or more. CDR3 sequence reads: CASSPVGTTTDTQYF. The CDR3 nucleotides are TGTGCCAGCAGTCCTGTCGGGACGACCACAGATACGCAGTATTTT. The rearrangement links TRBV6-6 to TRBJ2-3; D may be TRBD1 or TRBD2 (5 bases each). There are 15 residues in the CDR3. Looked up from germline, CDR1 is MNHNY and CDR2 is SVGAGI (reference sequence). Trimming took off 5 bases at V and 2 bases at J, with 14 bases between the two ends.

V is TRBV10-3 and J is TRBJ2-5, with D possibly being TRBD1 or TRBD2 (5 bases each). The germline V gene encodes CDR1 ENHRY and CDR2 SYGVKD. This CDR3 region has 12 residues. V shed 10 bases and J shed 5 bases, with 14 bases lying between them. The chain's CDR3 is CATSRGPETQYF. CDR3 coding DNA: TGTGCCACCAGCCGGGGCCCGGAGACCCAGTACTTC.

V and J are TRBV6-2 or TRBV6-3 and TRBJ2-1, with 11 bases that match TRBD2. Trimming removed 5 bases from V and 3 bases from J; junction bases left unmatched: 6. The germline V gene has CDR1 MNHEY and CDR2 SVGEGT. This CDR3 is 16 amino acids long. The CDR3 loop is CASSPPGTSGYNEQFF. In nucleotides, the CDR3 is TGTGCCAGCAGTCCCCCCGGGACTAGCGGCTACAATGAGCAGTTCTTC.

This chain uses TRBV20-1 with TRBJ2-3; D possibly corresponds to TRBD2 (5 bases). The CDR3 has 15 residues. From germline, CDR1 is DFQATT and CDR2 SNEGSKA (reference sequence). Trimming left V 2 bases short and J 7 bases short, with 19 bases between. CDR3 amino acids: CSARPPADGRNTQYF. Written as DNA, the CDR3 is TGCAGTGCTAGACCCCCAGCGGACGGCAGGAATACGCAGTATTTT.

There are a few counts of this clonotype. J is TRBJ2-3 and V is TRBV7-9, with D possibly being TRBD1 or TRBD2 (6 bases each). CDR1 is SEHNR and CDR2 is FQNEAQ in the germline V gene (reference sequence). V lost 5 bases and J 4 bases, leaving 10 bases between the germline ends. The CDR3 is made up of 13 amino acids. CDR3 protein: CASSPRGPDTQYF. The CDR3 nucleotides read TGTGCCAGCAGCCCCCGGGGGCCAGATACGCAGTATTTT.

The V and J genes are TRBV28 and TRBJ1-1; D unresolved. CDR1 and CDR2 (germline): MDHEN, SYDVKM. The germline V and J ends were trimmed by 11 bases and 5 bases, with 12 bases remaining between them. The CDR3 is 11 residues long. The CDR3 loop is CACSLGTEAFF. The DNA for the CDR3 is TGTGCCTGCTCGCTCGGGACTGAAGCTTTCTTT.

This clonotype was recorded at least ten times. The genes are TRBV7-6 and TRBJ2-6; D not certain. Germline V lookup: CDR1 SGHVS, CDR2 FNYEAQ. Between the trimmed V and J ends, which lost 6 bases and 0 bases, there was a span of 3 bases. The CDR3 consists of 13 residues. For the CDR3, the DNA is TGTGCCAGCAGACCCTCTGGGGCCAACGTCCTGACTTTC. Translating gives CASRPSGANVLTF.

This clonotype was counted at least ten times. V and J are TRBV6-2 or TRBV6-3 and TRBJ1-5, with 7 bases aligning to TRBD1. Germline-derived CDR1 and CDR2 are MNHEY and SVGEGT. The ends lost 5 bases at V and 2 bases at J; junction bases unmatched: 6. This CDR3 spans 15 amino acids. The CDR3: CASSSRGKGNQPQHF. CDR3 nucleotides: TGTGCCAGCAGTAGCAGGGGGAAGGGCAATCAGCCCCAGCATTTT.

This clonotype was observed many times. The chain is built from TRBV18 and TRBJ1-2, with D unclear. CDR3 length equals 14 residues. V dropped 2 bases and J dropped 0 bases, with 7 bases sitting between them. Germline V gives CDR1 KGHSH, CDR2 LQKENI. The CDR3 nucleotides are TGTGCCAGCTCACCAGGGGATGCTAACTATGGCTACACCTTC. It yields the protein CASSPGDANYGYTF.

This clonotype appeared many times. The chain carries TRBV4-2 and TRBJ2-1; no clear D gene. V gave up 0 bases and J gave up 6 bases, with 6 bases separating them. The CDR3 runs 13 residues. CDR1 is LGHNA, CDR2 YNFKEQ, per germline. Here the CDR3 DNA reads TGTGCCAGCAGCCAAGATACCCCCAATGAGCAGTTCTTC. It translates to CASSQDTPNEQFF.

This clonotype was counted at least ten times. The chain carries TRBV29-1 and TRBJ1-2; D is unresolved. This CDR3 contains 12 residues. In germline, CDR1 is SQVTM, CDR2 ANQGSEA. Trimming cost V 4 bases and J 1 base, with 7 bases left between them. The CDR3 region is CSVAGGNYGYTF. The CDR3 DNA is TGCAGCGTTGCAGGCGGTAACTATGGCTACACCTTC.

This clonotype was seen many times. The chain employs TRBV12-3 or TRBV12-4 and TRBJ2-3; possibly TRBD1 or TRBD2 for D (5 bases each). Trimming stripped 5 bases from V and 7 bases from J, with 16 bases between. The CDR3 spans 14 residues. The CDR3 nucleotides are TGTGCCAGCAGTAGTATCGGGGCCGCCCATACGCAGTATTTT. It specifies CASSSIGAAHTQYF.

The chain's CDR3 is CSAARTSEDEQYF. The CDR3 DNA reads TGCAGTGCTGCACGGACTAGCGAGGACGAGCAGTACTTC. J is TRBJ2-7 and V is TRBV20-1; 9 bases align to TRBD2. From germline, CDR1 is DFQATT and CDR2 SNEGSKA (reference sequence). J was trimmed by 5 bases and V by 5 bases; bases with no gene match: 7. The CDR3 extends over 13 amino acids.

J is TRBJ2-3 and V is TRBV3-1, with 10 bases fitting TRBD2. Per the germline V gene, CDR1 is LGHDT and CDR2 is YNNKEL (reference sequence). The CDR3 contains 16 residues. V trimming: 2 bases; J trimming: 0 bases; junction bases outside the gene matches: 2. The CDR3 spells CASSQFSGGSTDTQYF. For the CDR3, the DNA is TGTGCCAGCAGCCAATTTAGCGGGGGGAGCACAGATACGCAGTATTTT.

The table lists this clonotype with many counts. The chain combines TRBV4-1 with TRBJ1-1; D is unclear. CDR1 and CDR2 (germline): MGHRA, YSYEKL. CDR3 size: 14 residues. Trimming stripped 1 base from V and 1 base from J, with 7 bases between. CDR3 residues: CASSQGPKNTEAFF. As DNA, the CDR3 is TGCGCCAGCAGCCAAGGTCCCAAGAACACTGAAGCTTTCTTT.

This clonotype came up many times. This chain connects TRBV2 to TRBJ1-5, with a possible D match to TRBD1 (5 bases). The CDR3 is 13 residues long. V lost 4 bases to trimming and J lost 7 bases, with 11 bases between them. CDR1 and CDR2 from the germline V gene are SNHLY and FYNNEI. CDR3 sequence: CASSAGPRQPQHF. In DNA, the CDR3 is TGTGCCAGCAGTGCGGGGCCGAGGCAGCCCCAGCATTTT.

This clonotype has just a few counts. The chain employs TRBV12-3 or TRBV12-4 and TRBJ2-1, with no clear D. V was cut by 4 bases and J by 4 bases, with 14 bases left in between. The CDR3 sequence is 15 residues long. DNA of the CDR3: TGTGCCAGCAGTTCTGCGGAGTTCGGGTACAATGAGCAGTTCTTC. Its protein product is CASSSAEFGYNEQFF.

This chain connects TRBV5-1 to TRBJ2-3; tentative D call: TRBD1 (7 bases). Germline V gives CDR1 SGHRS, CDR2 YFSETQ. The CDR3 is 16 residues long. The V end was cut by 9 bases, the J end by 0 bases, with 20 bases between. CDR3: CATSGDRASSTDTQYF. DNA of the CDR3: TGCGCCACCTCGGGAGACAGGGCTTCTAGCACAGATACGCAGTATTTT.

This clonotype was seen more than once but under ten times. The chain has TRBV9 and TRBJ1-2, with 9 bases lining up with TRBD1. Trimming removed 2 bases from V and 2 bases from J; junction bases left unmatched: 1. The germline gives CDR1 SGDLS, CDR2 YYNGEE. The CDR3 runs to 14 residues. The CDR3 coding sequence is TGTGCCAGCAGCGTCACAGGGGGCAACTATGGCTACACCTTC. This gives the protein CASSVTGGNYGYTF.